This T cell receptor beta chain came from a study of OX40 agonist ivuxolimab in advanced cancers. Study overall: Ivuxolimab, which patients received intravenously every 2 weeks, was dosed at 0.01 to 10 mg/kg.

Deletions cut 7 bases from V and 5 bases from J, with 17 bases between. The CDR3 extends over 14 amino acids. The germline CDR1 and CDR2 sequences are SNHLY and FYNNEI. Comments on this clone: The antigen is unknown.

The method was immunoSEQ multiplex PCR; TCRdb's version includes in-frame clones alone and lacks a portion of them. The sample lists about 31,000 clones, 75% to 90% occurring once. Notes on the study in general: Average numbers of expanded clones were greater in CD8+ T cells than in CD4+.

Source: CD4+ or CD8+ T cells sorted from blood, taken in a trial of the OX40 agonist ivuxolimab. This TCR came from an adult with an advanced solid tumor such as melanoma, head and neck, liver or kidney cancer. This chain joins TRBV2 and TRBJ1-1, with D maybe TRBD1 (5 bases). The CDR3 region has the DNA TGTGCCAGCATCCGACCTTCCTGGGGGACTGAAGCTTTCTTT. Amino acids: CASIRPSWGTEAFF.